This T cell receptor beta chain came from a study of blood T cell repertoires in COVID-19. Study-wide context: Nucleic acid was either cDNA or gDNA, and it came from T cells, B-cell-depleted T cells, or PBMCs.

Authors' processing steps: Reference gene primer amplification gave nucleated cell count estimates. Assay: immunoSEQ multiplex PCR; the TCRdb copy retains only in-frame clones and omits some. That table gives V, J and clone size, and the DNA gave D and trimming. The data hold under 200,000 clones, with 65% to 80% observed a single time. Per germline, CDR1 MGHDK and CDR2 SYGVNS. Trimming cost V 3 bases and J 4 bases, with 15 bases left between them. This CDR3 spans 15 amino acids. Sequencing was carried out using peripheral blood. This TCR derives from a man in his 60s with acute or convalescent COVID-19. The chain links TRBV25-1 to TRBJ1-1; TRBD1 is a possible D gene (6 bases). CDR3 in DNA: TGTGCCAGCAGTGATCCAGGGGTAAGGCCCACTGAAGCTTTCTTT. This encodes CASSDPGVRPTEAFF.